This T cell receptor (beta chain) was found in a study of T cells in localized non-small cell lung cancer. Details on this clone: What it binds is not known.

V lost 8 bases and J 0 bases, leaving 7 bases between the germline ends. CDR3 length: 13 residues. The germline V gene encodes CDR1 MDHEN and CDR2 SYDVKM. Study-level points and caveats: Owing to sequencing of a solitary tumor region, heterogeneity cannot be discounted. Greater blood T cell density accompanied longer overall survival. There was higher T cell clonality in uninvolved adjacent lung than in tumor, and it was highest there.

The assay was immunoSEQ multiplex PCR, and TCRdb's table has in-frame clones only and misses some. The table records about 1,700 clones, 35% to 40% of them present only once. The sequencing here drew on normal lung tissue next to the tumor, taken before any cancer treatment. The chain is built from TRBV28 and TRBJ2-2; the D is unclear. This clonotype was sampled from a female donor of 60 years or more with stage II squamous cell lung carcinoma. CDR3 coding DNA: TGTGCCAGCTTGCAGACGAACACCGGGGAGCTGTTTTTT. It specifies CASLQTNTGELFF.